The rows below give T cell receptor beta chains drawn from one sample of a study of blood T cell repertoires in COVID-19. Produced via immunoSEQ multiplex PCR; TCRdb's table is partial and in-frame only. The repertoire has approximately 150,000 clones, around 84% of them found once; the top ten carry around 6%. The sequenced sample consisted of PBMCs or T cells enriched from blood (not recorded which). Receptors were obtained from a man between 35 and 55 years old who had recovered from COVID-19. CDR3s include the opening cysteine and the closing phenylalanine or tryptophan. The D gene is left open where the match is weak. Only some rows state a clone size, as once, few, many or a class for expanded clones.

j_call clone_size d_call v_call cdr3_nt cdr3_aa
TRBJ1-5 . TRBD1 TRBV30 TGTGCCTGGAGTCTCGGGACAGGGCGCAATCAGCCCCAGCATTTT CAWSLGTGRNQPQHF
TRBJ1-1 . TRBD1 TRBV29-1 TGCAGCGTGCGGCCGAGGGGACAGCCCACTGAAGCTTTCTTT CSVRPRGQPTEAFF
TRBJ2-3 . TRBD1 TRBV3-1/TRBV3-2 TGTGCCAGCAGCCTCGGGACAGGCCATGATACGCAGTATTTT CASSLGTGHDTQYF
TRBJ2-1 . TRBD2 TRBV19 TGTGCCAGTAGTATTAGCGGGTTCCCCCACAATGAGCAGTTCTTC CASSISGFPHNEQFF
TRBJ2-7 . . TRBV30 TGTGCCTGGAGGCCACTAGGGTACGAGCAGTACTTC CAWRPLGYEQYF
TRBJ1-6 once TRBD1 TRBV3-1/TRBV3-2 TGTGCCAGCAGCCAAGGACAGGGGGTGGGTTCACCCCTCCACTTT CASSQGQGVGSPLHF
TRBJ1-5 . . TRBV18 TGTGCCAGCTCACCACAGGACAGCAGCAATCAGCCCCAGCATTTT CASSPQDSSNQPQHF
TRBJ1-2 . . TRBV28 TGTGCCAGCAGTTTCCGGGAGTATGGCTACACCTTC CASSFREYGYTF
TRBJ2-3 . . TRBV7-3 TGTGCCAGCAGCCCGAGAGGAGGGGTCGGCACAGATACGCAGTATTTT CASSPRGGVGTDTQYF
TRBJ1-2 once . TRBV9 TGTGCCAGCAGTTCCGGCCAGGTCTATGGCTACACCTTC CASSSGQVYGYTF
TRBJ1-2 few . TRBV11-2 TGTGCCAGCAGCTTAGTGGGGGGAGTAGAGGGCTACACCTTC CASSLVGGVEGYTF
TRBJ2-3 . . TRBV19 TGTGCCACTACCCCGGGGGACAGCCGCACAGATACGCAGTATTTT CATTPGDSRTDTQYF
TRBJ2-5 . TRBD1 TRBV5-4 TGTGCCAGCAGCAGCGACAGGGTTGGGTTACGGCCCCAGTACTTC CASSSDRVGLRPQYF
TRBJ1-1 medium-sized TRBD1 TRBV6-5 TGTGCCAGCACTAGACAGGGGGCGACTGAAGCTTTCTTT CASTRQGATEAFF